This T cell receptor beta chain was observed in a study of blood T cell repertoires in COVID-19. CDR3 length: 15 residues. In germline, CDR1 is SGDLS, CDR2 YYNGEE. The V gene end was trimmed by 2 bases and the J gene end by 4 bases; junction bases not matched to a gene: 3. Regarding this clone: Other DNA sequences in the sample encode the same CDR3.

Here immunoSEQ multiplex PCR was the method, and the copy in TCRdb shows in-frame clones only, minus some. The repertoire consists of some 110,000 clones, with about 93% occurring once and the leading ten covering roughly 2%. The clonotype comes from a man aged 50-60 years with COVID-19, enrolled during active disease. Sequencing used peripheral blood. V is TRBV9 and J is TRBJ2-1; 10 nucleotides align to TRBD2. CDR3 sequence: CASSVTSGFYNEQFF. The CDR3 DNA reads as TGTGCCAGCAGCGTGACTAGCGGGTTTTACAATGAGCAGTTCTTC.